A selection of T cell receptor beta chains follows, all from one sample in a study of blood T cell repertoires in COVID-19. Data came from immunoSEQ multiplex PCR; TCRdb stores just in-frame clones and leaves some out. The repertoire consists of around 70,000 clones, with about 82% occurring once and the leading ten covering 3.5% to 4.5%. The sequenced material came from peripheral blood. These TCRs come from a middle-aged man with acute or convalescent COVID-19. Both conserved end residues are part of each CDR3. The order of the fields is D gene, CDR3 length, V gene, J gene, clone size, CDR3 DNA, CDR3 protein. The D gene is left open where the match is weak. Size values are once, few and many counts, or a class for expanded clones, and some rows have none.

TRBD2	15	TRBV6-6	TRBJ2-7	-	TGTGCCAGCAGTCCCGGGACTAGCGGGAGAAGGGAGCAGTACTTC	CASSPGTSGRREQYF
-	13	TRBV19	TRBJ2-7	-	TGTGCCAGTAGTATAGCGTCCGGGGACGAGCAGTACTTC	CASSIASGDEQYF
-	12	TRBV6-5	TRBJ1-2	-	TGTGCCAGCAGTTGGGAGGGGTATGGCTACACCTTC	CASSWEGYGYTF
TRBD2	14	TRBV5-1	TRBJ2-7	-	TGCGCCAGCAGCCCCGGTGGGGGGGCCTACGAGCAGTACTTC	CASSPGGGAYEQYF
-	13	TRBV7-6	TRBJ2-3	-	TGTGCCAGCAGCTATAGTTCGGCAGATACGCAGTATTTT	CASSYSSADTQYF
TRBD2	16	TRBV28	TRBJ2-1	-	TGTGCCAGCAGTTTATTTGGGACTAGCGGGGTAAATGAGCAGTTCTTC	CASSLFGTSGVNEQFF
TRBD2	15	TRBV9	TRBJ2-5	-	TGTGCCAGCAGCGTAGAACGGGCGGGAGGGGAGACCCAGTACTTC	CASSVERAGGETQYF
-	14	TRBV28	TRBJ2-6	once	TGTGCCAGCATGACTATCTCTGGGGCCAACGTCCTGACTTTC	CASMTISGANVLTF
TRBD1	15	TRBV6-5	TRBJ1-5	-	TGTGCCAGCAGATTTACGACAGGGTCCAATCAGCCCCAGCATTTT	CASRFTTGSNQPQHF
-	16	TRBV4-1	TRBJ2-1	-	TGCGCCAGCAGCCTAAGGACAGACACCTCCTACAATGAGCAGTTCTTC	CASSLRTDTSYNEQFF
TRBD1	14	TRBV28	TRBJ1-2	-	TGTGCCAGCAGTTTAAAGACAGGGGGCTTTGGCTACACCTTC	CASSLKTGGFGYTF
TRBD1	14	TRBV6-6	TRBJ1-5	-	TGTGCCAGCACTGGGACAGGGAACGATCAGCCCCAGCATTTT	CASTGTGNDQPQHF
-	15	TRBV4-1	TRBJ2-7	-	TGCGCCAGCAGCCAAGGTCCAGGGTCGGTCCACGAGCAGTACTTC	CASSQGPGSVHEQYF
TRBD1	14	TRBV15	TRBJ2-7	-	TGTGCCACCAGGGCGGGGACAGGGGGCCGCGAGCAGTACTTC	CATRAGTGGREQYF
-	15	TRBV5-1	TRBJ1-2	few	TGCGCCAGCAGCTTAAACCAAGAGACACGCCATGGCTACACCTTC	CASSLNQETRHGYTF
TRBD2	15	TRBV5-1	TRBJ2-7	-	TGCGCCAGCAGCTTGGAGTCCAGCGGGAGCGGCGAGCAGTACTTC	CASSLESSGSGEQYF
TRBD2	15	TRBV6-5	TRBJ2-5	-	TGTGCCAGCGGGACTAGCGGTCCCTCGGTAGAGACCCAGTACTTC	CASGTSGPSVETQYF
-	14	TRBV19	TRBJ2-5	-	TGTGCCAGTAGTATCTCGTCCGTGCGGGAGACCCAGTACTTC	CASSISSVRETQYF
TRBD2	15	TRBV6-5	TRBJ2-7	-	TGTGCCAGCAGCCCCGGGACTAGCGCCGCCTGGGAGCAGTACTTC	CASSPGTSAAWEQYF
-	14	TRBV11-3	TRBJ1-1	-	TGTGCCAGCAGCTTAGATCAGGAGAACACTGAAGCTTTCTTT	CASSLDQENTEAFF
TRBD1	16	TRBV5-4	TRBJ1-3	-	TGTGCCAGCAGCCAAAGACAGGGGGGTTCTGGAAACACCATATATTTT	CASSQRQGGSGNTIYF
TRBD1	13	TRBV7-9	TRBJ2-3	-	TGTGCCGATGACAGGGGAAGGGCAGATACGCAGTATTTT	CADDRGRADTQYF
-	19	TRBV3-1/TRBV3-2	TRBJ1-2	-	TGTGCCAGCAGCCAAGAGACTAAAGTAGGGGGGGACTTTGACTATGGCTACACCTTC	CASSQETKVGGDFDYGYTF
TRBD2	15	TRBV14	TRBJ2-1	few	TGTGCCAGCAGCCAAGATAGCGGGAGGCGAAATGAGCAGTTCTTC	CASSQDSGRRNEQFF
-	11	TRBV28	TRBJ2-7	-	TGTGCCAGCAGTGAACATAAGGAGCAGTACTTC	CASSEHKEQYF
-	13	TRBV30	TRBJ1-3	-	TGTGCCGGCAGGGACAACTCTGGAAACACCATATATTTT	CAGRDNSGNTIYF
-	11	TRBV29-1	TRBJ2-7	-	TGCAGCGTTGGGGGGGGCTCCGAGCAGTACTTC	CSVGGGSEQYF
-	11	TRBV7-9	TRBJ2-7	-	TGTGCCAGCAGCCGCGATTACGAGCAGTACTTC	CASSRDYEQYF
TRBD2	15	TRBV7-9	TRBJ2-7	-	TGTGCCAGCACCATAGGACTAGCTGGGGACTACGAGCAGTACTTC	CASTIGLAGDYEQYF
-	17	TRBV4-1	TRBJ1-4	-	TGCGCCAGCAGCCAAGATGGGGCCCTTGCAACTAATGAAAAACTGTTTTTT	CASSQDGALATNEKLFF
-	14	TRBV30	TRBJ1-5	-	TGTGCCTGGAGCGTGCCGGGGAGCAATCAGCCCCAGCATTTT	CAWSVPGSNQPQHF
-	13	TRBV24-1	TRBJ1-5	-	TGTGCCACCAGTGATTTCCGTAATCAGCCCCAGCATTTT	CATSDFRNQPQHF
TRBD1	16	TRBV12-5	TRBJ2-5	-	TGTGCTAGTGTCCCTCCCTCCCGGGGACAGCAAGAGACCCAGTACTTC	CASVPPSRGQQETQYF
-	15	TRBV4-1	TRBJ2-3	-	TGCGCCAGCAGCCAAGCTCCCGATACGGCAGATACGCAGTATTTT	CASSQAPDTADTQYF
-	15	TRBV6-5	TRBJ2-7	-	TGTGCCAGCAACACCGGACAGCGATCCCCCTACGAGCAGTACTTC	CASNTGQRSPYEQYF
-	12	TRBV7-9	TRBJ1-1	-	TGTGCCAGCACCTTGCGGGAAACTGAAGCTTTCTTT	CASTLRETEAFF
TRBD2	16	TRBV10-1	TRBJ2-1	-	TGCGCCAGCAGTCCCGGGACTAGCGGGTCGCCGGATGAGCAGTTCTTC	CASSPGTSGSPDEQFF
-	14	TRBV5-1	TRBJ2-5	once	TGCGCCAGCAGCTTACTACAGGGTCAAGAGACCCAGTACTTC	CASSLLQGQETQYF
-	16	TRBV10-3	TRBJ2-2	once	TGTGCCACCTTTTCATCCGGGAACCCAGGAACCGGGGAGCTGTTTTTT	CATFSSGNPGTGELFF
TRBD1	16	TRBV7-9	TRBJ1-4	-	TGTGCCAGCAGCTTACAGGGGGCCGGATTAGGGGAAAAACTGTTTTTT	CASSLQGAGLGEKLFF
-	11	TRBV19	TRBJ2-1	-	TGTGCCAGTAGTCGGGGATACGAGCAGTTCTTC	CASSRGYEQFF
-	14	TRBV29-1	TRBJ1-1	-	TGCAGCGGCCACGCCACAGGGATGAACACTGAAGCTTTCTTT	CSGHATGMNTEAFF
-	17	TRBV5-1	TRBJ2-1	-	TGCGCCAGCAGCTATGAGGGCCGGGGGAGCTCCTACAATGAGCAGTTCTTC	CASSYEGRGSSYNEQFF
TRBD2	14	TRBV7-8	TRBJ2-1	-	TGTGCCAGCAGCTTAGTGGGGGGGGTGAATGAGCAGTTCTTC	CASSLVGGVNEQFF
TRBD2	14	TRBV28	TRBJ2-7	-	TGTGCCAGCATAGCGGGAGGGCCCTCCTACGAGCAGTACTTC	CASIAGGPSYEQYF
TRBD1	14	TRBV28	TRBJ1-2	once	TGTGCCAGCAGCCGGACAGGGGTTAACTATGGCTACACCTTC	CASSRTGVNYGYTF
TRBD1	16	TRBV6-5	TRBJ2-7	-	TGTGCCAGCAGTTACTCCCGGCCGGACAGGGCCTACGAGCAGTACTTC	CASSYSRPDRAYEQYF
TRBD1	16	TRBV4-2	TRBJ2-5	-	TGTGCCAGCAGCCAAGTCACAGGGGGCGTTGAAGAGACCCAGTACTTC	CASSQVTGGVEETQYF
-	15	TRBV11-2	TRBJ1-2	-	TGTGCCAGCAGCTTAGTTGGCGGGGGTATAGGTGGCTACACCTTC	CASSLVGGGIGGYTF
TRBD1	18	TRBV19	TRBJ1-2	once	TGTGCCAGCAAAAACCTGGGGACAGGGACGGTATTGAACTATGGCTACACCTTC	CASKNLGTGTVLNYGYTF
TRBD2	17	TRBV6-2/TRBV6-3	TRBJ2-3	-	TGTGCCAGCAGTTCCATCGGACTAGCGGGGGGGCTGGATACGCAGTATTTT	CASSSIGLAGGLDTQYF
-	17	TRBV21-1	TRBJ1-3	-	TGTGCCAGCAGCAAACATAGGAGGGACCGAACTGGAAACACCATATATTTT	CASSKHRRDRTGNTIYF
TRBD1	12	TRBV6-6	TRBJ1-2	-	TGTGCCAGCAGTTTTGTGATGACAGGGGAAGCCTTC	CASSFVMTGEAF
TRBD1	13	TRBV25-1	TRBJ2-7	-	TGTGCCAGCAGTGATTGGGACAGCTACGAGCAGTACTTC	CASSDWDSYEQYF
-	15	TRBV11-3	TRBJ2-1	-	TGTGCCAGCAGCTTAGTGGGAGAATCCTACAATGAGCAGTTCTTC	CASSLVGESYNEQFF
TRBD2	18	TRBV28	TRBJ2-7	-	TGTGCCAGCAGTTTATTAACAGGTAGGACTAGCTGGGCCTACGAGCAGTACTTC	CASSLLTGRTSWAYEQYF
-	17	TRBV27	TRBJ2-1	-	TGTGCCAGCAGTCGATACGCGTCTCCGAGCTCCTACAATGAGCAGTTCTTC	CASSRYASPSSYNEQFF
TRBD1	17	TRBV7-9	TRBJ2-7	-	TGTGCCAGCAGCTTCCCCGGGACAGGGGGCGCGCCCCACGAGCAGTACTTC	CASSFPGTGGAPHEQYF
-	15	TRBV13	TRBJ1-2	-	TGTGCCAGCAGCTTAGGACAGCTATCGGTCTATGGCTACACCTTC	CASSLGQLSVYGYTF
-	14	TRBV11-3	TRBJ2-7	-	TGTGCCAGCAGCCCCAATGCAGGGTTCTACGAGCAGTACTTC	CASSPNAGFYEQYF